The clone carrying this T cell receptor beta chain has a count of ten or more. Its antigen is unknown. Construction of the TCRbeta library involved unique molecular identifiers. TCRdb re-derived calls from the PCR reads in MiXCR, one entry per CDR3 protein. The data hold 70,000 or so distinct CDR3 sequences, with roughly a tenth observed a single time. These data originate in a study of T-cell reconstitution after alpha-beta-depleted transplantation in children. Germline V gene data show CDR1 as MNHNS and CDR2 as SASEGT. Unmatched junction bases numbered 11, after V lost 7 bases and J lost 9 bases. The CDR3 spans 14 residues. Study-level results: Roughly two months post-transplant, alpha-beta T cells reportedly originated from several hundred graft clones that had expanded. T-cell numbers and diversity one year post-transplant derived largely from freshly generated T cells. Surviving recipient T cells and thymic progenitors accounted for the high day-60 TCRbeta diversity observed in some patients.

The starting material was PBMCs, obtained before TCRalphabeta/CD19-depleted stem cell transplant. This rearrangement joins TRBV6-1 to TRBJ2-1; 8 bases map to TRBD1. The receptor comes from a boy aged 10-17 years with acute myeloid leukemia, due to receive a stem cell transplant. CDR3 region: CASKPGQASSEQFF. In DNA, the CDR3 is TGTGCCAGCAAACCGGGACAGGCTTCATCTGAGCAGTTCTTC.